This entry concerns a single T cell receptor (beta chain). What it recognizes is unknown. The sample belongs to a study of cytomegalovirus exposure and HLA in healthy donors. The wider study: As an earlier analysis found, 150 million to 200 million T cells yielded approximately 110 million unique TCR beta sequences. General observations from the study: V- and J-gene trimming in TCR beta was tied to a missense DCLRE1C variant by an analysis performed later.

PCR employed 60 Vbeta and 13 Jbeta primers. Authors' methods: Among the unique TCR beta chains that a later analysis counted, about 81 million in all, some 10 million were shared. Profiling relied on immunoSEQ multiplex PCR, and the TCRdb table lists in-frame clones only, not all of them. V and J calls and clone size follow that table, whereas D and trimming were derived from the DNA. Its table records about 190,000 clones. Germline CDR1 is LNHNV and CDR2 is YYDKDF (reference sequence). V trimming: 1 base; J trimming: 2 bases; junction bases outside the gene matches: 15. The CDR3 extends over 20 amino acids. Each donor was nominally healthy when sampled (though unrecorded immune exposures were likely).

This chain connects TRBV15 to TRBJ2-5, with 11 bases fitting TRBD2. This receptor was obtained from a woman aged 25 to 39 in good health and CMV-seropositive. Sequencing used PBMCs. CDR3 DNA sequence: TGTGCCACCAGCAGAGCCCTGGGGGGGACTAGCGGTTTGCTTCAAGAGACCCAGTACTTC. Its translation: CATSRALGGTSGLLQETQYF.